These 17 T cell receptor beta chains were all obtained from the same sample, sequenced in a study of T cell responses to AZD1222 COVID-19 vaccine. The data were produced by immunoSEQ multiplex PCR, yet TCRdb's version contains in-frame clones alone and is incomplete. The profile shows about 130,000 clones, 90% of them singletons. The source material was peripheral blood, sampled on day 0 of MenACWY control vaccination. Receptor source: an adult in good health.

The chain joins TRBV6-1 to TRBJ2-7; TRBD1 or TRBD2 may be the D gene (6 bases each). Looked up from germline, CDR1 is MNHNS and CDR2 is SASEGT. CDR3 length equals 12 residues. Trimming cost V 2 bases and J 7 bases, with 9 bases left between them. The CDR3 nucleotides are TGTGCCAGCAGTGAATTAGGGGGGGAGCAGTACGTC. Amino acids: CASSELGGEQYV.

The chain employs TRBV28 and TRBJ2-1; D remains unclear. From germline, CDR1 is MDHEN and CDR2 SYDVKM. The CDR3 length is 12 residues. The V and J ends lost 3 bases and 5 bases respectively, with 5 bases between them. CDR3 protein: CASSLLNNEQFF. CDR3 DNA: TGTGCCAGCAGTTTGCTCAACAATGAGCAGTTCTTC.

This chain uses TRBV5-1 with TRBJ2-2, with D possibly TRBD2 on 6 matching bases. This CDR3 spans 16 amino acids. The germline V gene encodes CDR1 SGHRS and CDR2 YFSETQ. The germline V and J ends were trimmed by 2 bases and 4 bases, with 15 bases remaining between them. CDR3 region: CASSFGSYGGTGELFF. The CDR3 DNA follows: TGCGCCAGCAGCTTCGGGAGTTATGGTGGCACCGGGGAGCTGTTTTTT.

This rearrangement joins TRBV7-8 to TRBJ2-1, with 9 bases lining up with TRBD1. V lost 3 bases and J lost 7; bases outside the gene matches: 10. CDR3 length: 16 amino acids. Germline V gene sequence: CDR1 SGHVS, CDR2 FQNEAQ. DNA for the CDR3: TGTGCCAGCAGCTTCAATACAGGGGGCGCGTGGAATGAGCAGTTCTTC. Translated: CASSFNTGGAWNEQFF.

The chain uses TRBV6-1 and TRBJ1-2; D is unresolved. CDR1 and CDR2 (germline): MNHNS, SASEGT. V was shortened by 0 bases and J by 8 bases, with 7 bases between the two germline ends. The CDR3 covers 12 residues. The CDR3 loop is CASSEAKEGYTF. In nucleotides, the CDR3 is TGTGCCAGCAGTGAAGCGAAGGAAGGCTACACCTTC.

The chain recombines TRBV5-1 with TRBJ2-3, with a possible D match to TRBD2 (6 bases). V was trimmed by 0 bases and J by 3 bases, leaving 14 bases between them. The CDR3 length is 16 residues. Germline values: CDR1 SGHRS, CDR2 YFSETQ. The CDR3 region is CASSLDGGAGTDTQYF. The CDR3 DNA sequence: TGCGCCAGCAGCTTGGATGGGGGAGCGGGTACAGATACGCAGTATTTT.

V usage is TRBV19 and J usage is TRBJ2-1; tentatively, D is TRBD1 (5 bases). V was pared by 10 bases and J by 3 bases, with 7 bases between. CDR3 length: 11 amino acids. Germline assignment: CDR1 LNHDA and CDR2 SQIVND (reference sequence). The CDR3 spells CATDNYNEQFF. The DNA of the CDR3 is TGTGCCACGGACAACTACAATGAGCAGTTCTTC.

The V gene is TRBV7-8, the J gene TRBJ2-7; 11 positions match TRBD2. With 8 bases clipped from V and 3 bases from J, the junction kept 3 bases outside the gene matches. This CDR3 has 13 residues. Germline V gene lookup returns CDR1 SGHVS and CDR2 FQNEAQ. CDR3 protein: CASQGLADYEQYF. For the CDR3, the DNA is TGTGCCAGCCAGGGACTAGCGGACTACGAGCAGTACTTC.

The J gene is TRBJ1-4, the V gene TRBV4-1, with no clear D. Germline CDR1 MGHRA, CDR2 YSYEKL. V was cut by 6 bases and J by 0 bases, with 8 bases left in between. The CDR3 runs to 14 residues. CDR3 residues: CASSRYATNEKLFF. The CDR3, as DNA: TGCGCCAGCAGTCGTTATGCAACTAATGAAAAACTGTTTTTT.

Comment on this clone: At one of its ends the junction is not consistent with the germline gene, which may arise from a read error. The genes are TRBV6-5 and TRBJ1-2; D unresolved. This CDR3 region has 10 residues. Germline CDR1 and CDR2: MNHEY and SVGAGI. The CDR3 DNA is TGTGCCAGCAGGAGTTATGCCTACACCTTC. This sequence encodes CASRSYAYTF.

The chain links TRBV7-2 to TRBJ2-7; TRBD1 agrees at 8 bases. Trimming cost V 5 bases and J 4 bases; bases outside gene matches: 4. CDR3 length: 13 residues. The germline V gene encodes CDR1 SGHTA and CDR2 FQGNSA. The CDR3 DNA reads TGTGCCAGCAGCCTAGACAGGGGTTACGAGCAGTACGTC. Translated: CASSLDRGYEQYV.

The J gene is TRBJ2-1, the V gene TRBV27, with 7 positions matching TRBD1. The V gene end was trimmed by 1 base and the J gene end by 5 bases; junction bases not matched to a gene: 5. The CDR3 consists of 15 residues. From germline, CDR1 is MNHEY and CDR2 SMNVEV (reference sequence). CDR3 residues: CASSLLGQIDNEQFF. The CDR3 DNA follows: TGTGCCAGCAGTTTATTGGGACAGATAGACAATGAGCAGTTCTTC.

J is TRBJ2-1 and V is TRBV24-1, with 8 positions matching TRBD2. V lost 3 bases and J lost 7; bases outside the gene matches: 10. The CDR3 runs 16 residues. Germline CDR1 KGHDR, CDR2 SFDVKD. The CDR3 DNA follows: TGTGCCACCAGTGATCCCGGGACTAGACCGGCGAATGAGCAGTTCTTC. This translates into CATSDPGTRPANEQFF.

This chain joins TRBV6-2 or TRBV6-3 and TRBJ2-5, with D unclear. CDR3 length: 14 amino acids. V lost 1 base and J lost 5, with 11 bases in between. CDR1 MNHEY and CDR2 SVGEGT come from the germline V gene. The CDR3 nucleotides are TGTGCCAGCAGTTACTTTGGGCAGGCGGAGACCCAGTACTTC. This encodes CASSYFGQAETQYF.

The rearrangement uses TRBV10-3 and TRBJ2-7; D could derive from TRBD1 or TRBD2 (5 bases each). The CDR3 runs to 14 residues. Germline-derived CDR1 and CDR2 are ENHRY and SYGVKD. V lost 0 bases and J lost 2, with 8 bases in between. The DNA for the CDR3 is TGTGCCATCAGTGAGTCGATGGGGGCCTACGAGCAGTACTTC. Encoded protein: CAISESMGAYEQYF.

The chain joins TRBV2 to TRBJ1-2, with D unclear. The CDR3 extends over 16 amino acids. CDR1 is SNHLY and CDR2 is FYNNEI in the germline V gene. The ends were cut back, 6 bases at V and 1 base at J, with 18 bases in the middle. The CDR3 DNA reads as TGTGCCAGCAGCCCCTTTACATCCGGCCTTAACTATGGCTACACCTTC. Its translation is CASSPFTSGLNYGYTF.

This rearrangement joins TRBV28 to TRBJ1-2; D is perhaps TRBD1 (5 bases). The V and J ends lost 6 bases and 4 bases respectively, with 27 bases between them. The CDR3 has 18 amino acids. CDR1 is MDHEN, CDR2 SYDVKM, per germline. The CDR3 is CASSPGRRGNSGRYGYTF. In DNA, the CDR3 is TGTGCCAGCAGCCCGGGCAGGCGAGGGAACTCGGGACGCTATGGCTACACCTTC.